Shown below are 26 T cell receptor beta chains from a single sample sequenced in a study of cytotoxic CD8 clonotypes in ibrutinib-treated CLL. The protocol was immunoSEQ multiplex PCR, while the TCRdb copy is restricted to in-frame clones and leaves out a portion. The data show roughly 330,000 clones, with about 61% seen just once and around 6.6% held by the top ten. The sequencing here drew on PBMCs, taken after 36 months of ibrutinib treatment. Receptors were obtained from a human donor with chronic lymphocytic leukemia.

This clone turned up a few times. The chain is built from TRBV29-1 and TRBJ1-2; D not resolved. The germline CDR1 and CDR2 sequences are SQVTM and ANQGSEA. CDR3 size: 11 residues. Trimming stripped 3 bases from V and 4 bases from J, with 6 bases between. CDR3 residues: CSVDDIYGYTF. CDR3 DNA sequence: TGCAGCGTTGATGATATCTATGGCTACACCTTC. Full variable domain (rest looked up from reference TRBV29-1 and TRBJ1-2): SAVISQKPSRDICQRGTSLTIQCQVDSQVTMMFWYRQQPGQSLTLIATANQGSEATYESGFVIDKFPISRPNLTFSTLTVSNMSPEDSSIYLCSVDDIYGYTFGSGTRLTVV.

The chain has TRBV14 and TRBJ2-3; TRBD2 is a possible D gene (7 bases). CDR3 length equals 18 residues. The V gene's germline CDR1 is SGHDN and CDR2 FVKESK. V lost 3 bases and J lost 2, with 21 bases in between. CDR3 in DNA: TGTGCCAGCAGCCAGATTCCCATGGCGGGGGCCTTCACAGATACGCAGTATTTT. Its translation: CASSQIPMAGAFTDTQYF. Based on the CDR3 plus reference TRBV14 and TRBJ2-3, the full variable domain is EAGVTQFPSHSVIEKGQTVTLRCDPISGHDNLYWYRRVMGKEIKFLLHFVKESKQDESGMPNNRFLAERTGGTYSTLKVQPAELEDSGVYFCASSQIPMAGAFTDTQYFGPGTRLTVL.

CDR3 DNA sequence: TGTGCCAGCAGAGGGGACGAGCAGTTCTTC. Amino acids: CASRGDEQFF. The J gene is TRBJ2-1, the V gene TRBV25-1; D may be TRBD1 or TRBD2 (5 bases each). CDR1 and CDR2 from the germline V gene are MGHDK and SYGVNS. The length of the CDR3 is 10 residues. V dropped 6 bases and J dropped 10 bases, with 7 bases sitting between them.

The rearrangement links TRBV2 to TRBJ1-1, with D unclear. The CDR3 sequence is 12 residues long. Trimming left V 11 bases short and J 1 base short, with 11 bases between. Germline assignment: CDR1 SNHLY and CDR2 FYNNEI. The CDR3: CAGSGGNTEAFF. The CDR3 region has the DNA TGTGCCGGCTCAGGCGGGAACACTGAAGCTTTCTTT.

J is TRBJ2-1 and V is TRBV4-1; 9 nucleotides agree with TRBD2. The length of the CDR3 is 15 residues. V was pared by 0 bases and J by 5 bases, with 2 bases of the junction left unmatched. Germline V gene sequence: CDR1 MGHRA, CDR2 YSYEKL. CDR3 sequence (DNA): TGCGCCAGCAGCCAAGATCAGCGGGGGGACAATGAGCAGTTCTTC. This codes for CASSQDQRGDNEQFF.

The sample holds a few counts of this clone. This chain links TRBV2 with TRBJ2-1, with TRBD1 as a possible D gene (6 bases). The CDR3 covers 13 residues. Trimming pared 2 bases from V and 9 bases from J, leaving 11 bases between. Germline lookup yields CDR1 SNHLY and CDR2 FYNNEI. CDR3 sequence: CASSEPWTAEQFF. For the CDR3, the DNA is TGTGCCAGCAGTGAACCTTGGACAGCTGAGCAGTTCTTC.

Comments on this clone: This CDR3 is also generated by other DNA sequences in the sample. The chain joins TRBV7-6 to TRBJ1-1; TRBD1 is a possible D gene (5 bases). The germline V gene has CDR1 SGHVS and CDR2 FNYEAQ. V was shortened by 2 bases and J by 1 base, with 5 bases between the two germline ends. The CDR3 runs to 13 residues. In DNA form, the CDR3 reads TGTGCCAGCAGCTTAACAGGGAACACTGAAGCTTTCTTT. Translating it yields CASSLTGNTEAFF. Full variable domain (missing parts from reference TRBV7-6 and TRBJ1-1): GAGVSQSPRYKVTKRGQDVALRCDPISGHVSLYWYRQALGQGPEFLTYFNYEAQQDKSGLPNDRFSAERPEGSISTLTIQRTEQRDSAMYRCASSLTGNTEAFFGQGTRLTVV.

The chain is built from TRBV28 and TRBJ2-7; 7 nucleotides agree with TRBD1. With 7 bases clipped from V and 5 bases from J, the junction kept 11 bases outside the gene matches. Germline V CDR1 and CDR2: MDHEN, SYDVKM. The CDR3 is made up of 14 amino acids. CDR3 nucleotides: TGTGCCAGCATAAAACAGGGGAAGGGCGACGAGCAGTACTTC. Translation gives CASIKQGKGDEQYF.

The chain employs TRBV6-1 and TRBJ2-1; D ambiguous. There are 15 residues in the CDR3. Germline V gene sequence: CDR1 MNHNS, CDR2 SASEGT. V was pared by 2 bases and J by 4 bases, with 12 bases between. The CDR3 DNA reads as TGTGCCAGCAGTGAATTGGGGTCCCCATACAATGAGCAGTTCTTC. Protein sequence: CASSELGSPYNEQFF.

The rearrangement uses TRBV4-1 and TRBJ2-7; the D is unclear. The V gene's germline CDR1 is MGHRA and CDR2 YSYEKL. V was shortened by 1 base and J by 2 bases, with 18 bases between the two germline ends. The CDR3 loop spans 17 amino acids. The DNA of the CDR3 is TGCGCCAGCAGCCAAGGAGTTTTTCAAAAGACCGCCTACGAGCAGTACTTC. This sequence encodes CASSQGVFQKTAYEQYF.

The CDR3 DNA follows: TGTGCCAGCAGTATCGGGACAGTTAAACTGTTTTTT. It specifies CASSIGTVKLFF. V and J are TRBV28 and TRBJ1-4, with 7 nucleotides matching TRBD1. The V gene's germline CDR1 is MDHEN and CDR2 SYDVKM. The J segment lost 11 bases and the V segment lost 5 bases, leaving 5 bases of the junction unmatched. This CDR3 has 12 amino acids.

In this sample, this clone turned up a few times. The chain has TRBV28 and TRBJ1-5, with D unresolved. Trimming took 1 base from V and 5 from J, leaving 6 bases between them. Germline V gene lookup returns CDR1 MDHEN and CDR2 SYDVKM. CDR3 length: 13 residues. The CDR3 loop is CASSLYPDQPQHF. The CDR3 DNA reads TGTGCCAGCAGTTTATACCCTGATCAGCCCCAGCATTTT.

The chain carries TRBV10-1 and TRBJ2-7; D is perhaps TRBD2 (5 bases). Germline V lookup: CDR1 WNHNN, CDR2 SYGVQD (reference sequence). The V and J ends lost 3 bases and 3 bases respectively, with 15 bases between them. CDR3 length: 15 residues. Here the CDR3 DNA reads TGCGCCAGCAGTGATACCGGAGGACCTTTCTACGAGCAGTACTTC. It is translated as CASSDTGGPFYEQYF.

A single count supports this clone. CDR3 protein: CASSLGSISLANYGYTF. The CDR3 region has the DNA TGCGCCAGCAGCTTGGGCTCGATCTCCCTAGCCAACTATGGCTACACCTTC. The chain combines TRBV5-1 with TRBJ1-2; unclear D gene. V lost 0 bases to trimming and J lost 2 bases, with 17 bases between them. The CDR3 sequence is 17 residues long. Germline lookup yields CDR1 SGHRS and CDR2 YFSETQ.

V gene TRBV5-1 combines with J gene TRBJ1-5, with D possibly being TRBD1 (6 bases). The CDR3 sequence is 15 residues long. Germline assignment: CDR1 SGHRS and CDR2 YFSETQ. V was pared by 4 bases and J by 0 bases, with 11 bases between. The CDR3: CASSPGASSNQPQHF. DNA for the CDR3: TGCGCCAGCAGCCCGGGGGCCAGTAGCAATCAGCCCCAGCATTTT.

This chain uses TRBV20-1 with TRBJ1-2, with D possibly TRBD1 on 5 matching bases. CDR3 length: 11 residues. V was shortened by 3 bases and J by 8 bases, with 10 bases between the two germline ends. The germline V gene encodes CDR1 DFQATT and CDR2 SNEGSKA (reference sequence). CDR3: CSASRGEGYTF. The CDR3 DNA sequence: TGCAGTGCTAGTAGGGGAGAGGGCTACACCTTC.

This clone occurred a few times. The chain employs TRBV5-4 and TRBJ1-2, with D possibly being TRBD1 (5 bases). CDR1 is SGHNT, CDR2 YYREEE, per germline (reference sequence). The CDR3 is made up of 15 amino acids. The V gene lost 4 bases and the J gene lost 2 bases, with 15 bases spanning the gap. Here the CDR3 DNA reads TGTGCCAGCAGCCCCGCTGGGGGTTTGAACTATGGCTACACCTTC. This gives the protein CASSPAGGLNYGYTF. Complete variable domain (other parts from reference TRBV5-4 and TRBJ1-2): ETGVTQSPTHLIKTRGQQVTLRCSSQSGHNTVSWYQQALGQGPQFIFQYYREEENGRGNFPPRFSGLQFPNYSSELNVNALELDDSALYLCASSPAGGLNYGYTFGSGTRLTVV.

The chain uses TRBV12-5 and TRBJ2-7; D is ambiguous. This CDR3 is 17 amino acids long. Trimming stripped 2 bases from V and 3 bases from J, with 20 bases between. Per germline, CDR1 LGHNT and CDR2 FRNRAP. The CDR3 reads CASGLYHGNLPYYEQYF. The CDR3 nucleotides read TGTGCTAGTGGTTTGTACCACGGCAATCTGCCGTACTACGAGCAGTACTTC.

The chain links TRBV5-4 to TRBJ2-5; D is uncertain. The V end was cut by 0 bases, the J end by 1 base, with 7 bases between. The CDR3 runs 14 residues. Germline V CDR1 and CDR2: SGHNT, YYREEE (reference sequence). In nucleotides, the CDR3 is TGTGCCAGCAGCTTGGTAGGGCTCCAAGAGACCCAGTACTTC. Protein product: CASSLVGLQETQYF.

There are a few counts of this clone. The chain is built from TRBV9 and TRBJ2-7; no definite D call. The CDR3 contains 13 residues. V dropped 1 base and J dropped 4 bases, with 9 bases sitting between them. Germline CDR1 and CDR2: SGDLS and YYNGEE. The CDR3 is CASSVRNGYEQYF. The CDR3 nucleotides read TGTGCCAGCAGCGTACGTAACGGGTACGAGCAGTACTTC.

The V call is TRBV7-7, the J call TRBJ1-3; perhaps TRBD1 as D (6 bases). Germline loops: CDR1 SSHAT, CDR2 FNYEAQ (reference sequence). This CDR3 is 16 amino acids long. The V gene lost 5 bases and the J gene lost 0 bases, with 14 bases spanning the gap. The CDR3 DNA follows: TGTGCCAGCAGCCAATTGACAGGAGGCTCTGGAAACACCATATATTTT. This sequence encodes CASSQLTGGSGNTIYF.

V gene TRBV28 combines with J gene TRBJ2-7; 15 bases are shared with TRBD2. Trimming took 6 bases from V and 6 from J; bases not matched to a gene: 6. The CDR3 totals 15 residues. Germline CDR1 is MDHEN and CDR2 is SYDVKM. The CDR3 loop reads CASSWRGLAGGEQYF. CDR3 sequence (DNA): TGTGCCAGCAGCTGGAGGGGACTAGCGGGAGGCGAGCAGTACTTC.

The genes are TRBV15 and TRBJ2-7; weak D call: TRBD2 (6 bases). CDR3 length equals 15 residues. In germline, CDR1 is LNHNV, CDR2 YYDKDF (reference sequence). Between the trimmed V and J ends, which lost 1 base and 0 bases, there was a span of 10 bases. The CDR3 DNA reads as TGTGCCACCAGCAGAGGCCGGGGGAGCTCCTACGAGCAGTACTTC. Amino acid sequence: CATSRGRGSSYEQYF.

This chain links TRBV9 with TRBJ1-2, with D maybe TRBD1 (5 bases). Germline V CDR1 and CDR2: SGDLS, YYNGEE. The CDR3 length is 13 residues. Trimming took 4 bases from V and 8 from J, leaving 15 bases between them. The CDR3 DNA follows: TGTGCCAGCAGCCAGTGGGGGGGTGGCGGCTACACCTTC. Translation gives CASSQWGGGGYTF.

This clone was picked up a small number of times. This rearrangement joins TRBV27 to TRBJ2-6; no reliable D call. Trimming pared 3 bases from V and 4 bases from J, leaving 7 bases between. The CDR3 covers 14 residues. Per germline, CDR1 MNHEY and CDR2 SMNVEV (reference sequence). The CDR3 region has the DNA TGTGCCAGCAGTTTTTCGGCCGGGGCCAACGTCCTGACTTTC. Protein: CASSFSAGANVLTF.

The genes are TRBV7-3 and TRBJ2-7; 8 bases match TRBD2. The CDR3 covers 14 residues. With V trimmed by 3 bases and J by 3 bases, 4 bases remained unmatched. Germline V gene lookup returns CDR1 SGHTA and CDR2 FQGTGA. The CDR3 loop is CASSFGGAGYEQYF. CDR3 DNA sequence: TGTGCCAGCAGCTTCGGGGGGGCCGGCTACGAGCAGTACTTC.